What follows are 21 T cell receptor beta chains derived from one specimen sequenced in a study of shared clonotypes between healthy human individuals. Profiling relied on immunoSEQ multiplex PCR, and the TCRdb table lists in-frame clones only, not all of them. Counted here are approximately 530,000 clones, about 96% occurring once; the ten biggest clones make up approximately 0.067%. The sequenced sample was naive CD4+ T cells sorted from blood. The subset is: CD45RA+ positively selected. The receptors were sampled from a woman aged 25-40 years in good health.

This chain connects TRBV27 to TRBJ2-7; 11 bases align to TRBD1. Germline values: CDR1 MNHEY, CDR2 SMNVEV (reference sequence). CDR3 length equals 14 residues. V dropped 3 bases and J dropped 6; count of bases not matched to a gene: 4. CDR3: CASSLWTGGREQYF. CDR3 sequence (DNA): TGTGCCAGCAGTTTGTGGACAGGGGGCCGCGAGCAGTACTTC.

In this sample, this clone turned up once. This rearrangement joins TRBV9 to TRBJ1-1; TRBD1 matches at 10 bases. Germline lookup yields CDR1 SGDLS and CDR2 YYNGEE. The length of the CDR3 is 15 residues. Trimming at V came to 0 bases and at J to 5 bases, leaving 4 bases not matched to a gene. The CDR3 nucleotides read TGTGCCAGCAGCGTAGTAGGACAGGGGGGGACTGAAGCTTTCTTT. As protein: CASSVVGQGGTEAFF.

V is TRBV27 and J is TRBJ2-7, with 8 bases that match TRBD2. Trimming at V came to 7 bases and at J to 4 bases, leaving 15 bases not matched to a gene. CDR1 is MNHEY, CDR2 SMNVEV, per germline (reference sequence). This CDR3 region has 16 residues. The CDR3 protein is CASTPIGAGEVYEQYF. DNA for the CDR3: TGTGCCAGCACTCCGATCGGAGCGGGAGAAGTGTACGAGCAGTACTTC.

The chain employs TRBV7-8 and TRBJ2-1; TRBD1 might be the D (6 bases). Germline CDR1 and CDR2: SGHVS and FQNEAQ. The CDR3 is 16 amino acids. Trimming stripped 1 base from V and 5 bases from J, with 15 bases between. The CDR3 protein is CASSLERTGTHNEQFF. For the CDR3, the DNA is TGTGCCAGCAGCTTAGAAAGGACCGGGACACACAATGAGCAGTTCTTC.

For the CDR3, the DNA is TGTGCCAGCAGTGAAGGTGGCGGGAATGGCTACACCTTC. Translation gives CASSEGGGNGYTF. V usage is TRBV6-4 and J usage is TRBJ1-2; D call uncertain. The V end was cut by 3 bases, the J end by 6 bases, with 11 bases between. Per germline, CDR1 MRHNA and CDR2 SNTAGT. The CDR3 spans 13 residues.

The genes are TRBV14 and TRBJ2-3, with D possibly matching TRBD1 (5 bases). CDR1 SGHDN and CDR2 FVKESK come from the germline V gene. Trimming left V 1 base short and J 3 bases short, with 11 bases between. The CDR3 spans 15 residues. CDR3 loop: CASSQVPGQTDTQYF. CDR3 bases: TGTGCCAGCAGCCAAGTTCCAGGGCAGACAGATACGCAGTATTTT. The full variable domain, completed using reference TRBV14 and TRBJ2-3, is EAGVTQFPSHSVIEKGQTVTLRCDPISGHDNLYWYRRVMGKEIKFLLHFVKESKQDESGMPNNRFLAERTGGTYSTLKVQPAELEDSGVYFCASSQVPGQTDTQYFGPGTRLTVL.

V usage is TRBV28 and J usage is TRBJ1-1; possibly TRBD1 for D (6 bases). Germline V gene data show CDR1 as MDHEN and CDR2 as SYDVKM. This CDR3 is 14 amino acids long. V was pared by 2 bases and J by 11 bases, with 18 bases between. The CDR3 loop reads CASSLRLDRTRAFF. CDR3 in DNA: TGTGCCAGCAGTTTACGCCTCGACAGGACTAGGGCTTTCTTT. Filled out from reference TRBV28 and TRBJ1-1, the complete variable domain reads DVKVTQSSRYLVKRTGEKVFLECVQDMDHENMFWYRQDPGLGLRLIYFSYDVKMKEKGDIPEGYSVSREKKERFSLILESASTNQTSMYLCASSLRLDRTRAFFGQGTRLTVV.

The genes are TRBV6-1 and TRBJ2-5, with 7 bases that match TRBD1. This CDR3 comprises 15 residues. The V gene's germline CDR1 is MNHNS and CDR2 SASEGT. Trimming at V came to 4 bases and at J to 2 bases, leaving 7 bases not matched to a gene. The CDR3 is CASSATGVAQETQYF. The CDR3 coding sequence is TGTGCCAGCAGTGCTACAGGGGTCGCGCAAGAGACCCAGTACTTC.

CDR3 in DNA: TGTGCCAGCAGTCCATTCGGGACAGGGGGGACCGGGGAGCTGTTTTTT. Encoded protein: CASSPFGTGGTGELFF. The V and J genes are TRBV28 and TRBJ2-2, with 11 bases lining up with TRBD1. The CDR3 runs 16 residues. Unmatched junction bases numbered 7, after V lost 5 bases and J lost 5 bases. The V gene's germline CDR1 is MDHEN and CDR2 SYDVKM.

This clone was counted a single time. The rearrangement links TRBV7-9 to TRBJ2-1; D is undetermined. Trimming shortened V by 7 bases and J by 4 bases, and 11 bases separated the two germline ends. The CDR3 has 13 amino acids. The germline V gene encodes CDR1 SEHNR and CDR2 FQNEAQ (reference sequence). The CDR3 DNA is TGTGCCAGCACCGAGACTGCTTACAATGAGCAGTTCTTC. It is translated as CASTETAYNEQFF. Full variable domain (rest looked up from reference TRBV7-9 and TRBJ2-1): DTGVSQNPRHKITKRGQNVTFRCDPISEHNRLYWYRQTLGQGPEFLTYFQNEAQLEKSRLLSDRFSAERPKGSFSTLEIQRTEQGDSAMYLCASTETAYNEQFFGPGTRLTVL.

Written as DNA, the CDR3 is TGTGCCAGCTATAGCGGCTGGCCCGCGGGGATCGGCACCATATATTTT. This translates into CASYSGWPAGIGTIYF. The chain uses TRBV11-2 and TRBJ1-3; no firm D call. CDR1 and CDR2 (germline): SGHAT, FQNNGV. Trimming removed 8 bases at V and 9 bases at J, with 26 bases between. This CDR3 spans 16 amino acids.

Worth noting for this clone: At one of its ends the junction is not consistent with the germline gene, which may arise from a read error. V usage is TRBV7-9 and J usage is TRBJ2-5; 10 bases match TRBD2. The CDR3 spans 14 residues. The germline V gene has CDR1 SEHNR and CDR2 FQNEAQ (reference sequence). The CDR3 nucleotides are TGTGCCAGCAGCTTAGGTGGGACTAGCGCAGTTTTGGACTTC. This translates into CASSLGGTSAVLDF.

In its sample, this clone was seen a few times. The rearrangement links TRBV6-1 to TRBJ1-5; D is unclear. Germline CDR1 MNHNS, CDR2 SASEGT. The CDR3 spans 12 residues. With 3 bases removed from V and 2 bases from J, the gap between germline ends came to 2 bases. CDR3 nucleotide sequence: TGTGCCAGCAGTGACGGCAATCAGCCCCAGCATTTT. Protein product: CASSDGNQPQHF.

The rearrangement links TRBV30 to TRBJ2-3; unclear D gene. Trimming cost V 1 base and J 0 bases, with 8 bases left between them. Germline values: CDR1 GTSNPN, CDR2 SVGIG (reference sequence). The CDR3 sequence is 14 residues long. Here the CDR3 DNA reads TGTGCCTGGAGTGGTAAACCTAGCACAGATACGCAGTATTTT. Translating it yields CAWSGKPSTDTQYF.

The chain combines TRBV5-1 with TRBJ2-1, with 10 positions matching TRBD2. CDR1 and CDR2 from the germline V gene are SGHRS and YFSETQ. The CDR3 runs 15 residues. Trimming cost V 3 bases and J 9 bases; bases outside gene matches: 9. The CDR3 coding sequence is TGCGCCAGCAGCTCCAAGACTAGCGGGTATCCTGAGCAGTTCTTC. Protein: CASSSKTSGYPEQFF.

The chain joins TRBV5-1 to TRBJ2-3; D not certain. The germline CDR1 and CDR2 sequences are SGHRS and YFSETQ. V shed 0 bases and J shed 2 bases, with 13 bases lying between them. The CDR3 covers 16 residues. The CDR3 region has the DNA TGCGCCAGCAGCTTGGGACGGAGCCGGTCCACAGATACGCAGTATTTT. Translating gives CASSLGRSRSTDTQYF.

CDR3 sequence: CASSLGLAVGLRNEQFF. The CDR3 DNA follows: TGCGCCAGCAGCTTGGGACTAGCGGTTGGGCTTAGGAATGAGCAGTTCTTC. The chain carries TRBV5-1 and TRBJ2-1, with TRBD2 identical over 9 bases. This CDR3 has 17 amino acids. With V trimmed by 0 bases and J by 7 bases, 11 bases remained unmatched. From germline, CDR1 is SGHRS and CDR2 YFSETQ. The whole variable domain, filled in from reference TRBV5-1 and TRBJ2-1, reads KAGVTQTPRYLIKTRGQQVTLSCSPISGHRSVSWYQQTPGQGLQFLFEYFSETQRNKGNFPGRFSGRQFSNSRSEMNVSTLELGDSALYLCASSLGLAVGLRNEQFFGPGTRLTVL.

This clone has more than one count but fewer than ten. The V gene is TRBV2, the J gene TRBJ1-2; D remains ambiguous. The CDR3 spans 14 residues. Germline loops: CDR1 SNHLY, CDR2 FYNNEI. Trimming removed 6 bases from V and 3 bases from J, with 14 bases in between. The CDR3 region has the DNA TGTGCCAGCAGATTCGGACGAACGGACTATGGCTACACCTTC. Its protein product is CASRFGRTDYGYTF.

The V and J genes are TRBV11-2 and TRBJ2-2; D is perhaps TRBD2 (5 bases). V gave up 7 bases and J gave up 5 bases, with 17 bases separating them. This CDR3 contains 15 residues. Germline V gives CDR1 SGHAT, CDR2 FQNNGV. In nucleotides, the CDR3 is TGTGCCAGCATCGAGGGTGTAGGGAGAACCGGGGAGCTGTTTTTT. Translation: CASIEGVGRTGELFF.

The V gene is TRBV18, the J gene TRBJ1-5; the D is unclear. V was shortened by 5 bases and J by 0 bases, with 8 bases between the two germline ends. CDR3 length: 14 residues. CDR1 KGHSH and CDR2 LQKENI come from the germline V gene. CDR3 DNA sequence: TGTGCCAGCTCATCCTCAGATAGCAATCAGCCCCAGCATTTT. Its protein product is CASSSSDSNQPQHF.

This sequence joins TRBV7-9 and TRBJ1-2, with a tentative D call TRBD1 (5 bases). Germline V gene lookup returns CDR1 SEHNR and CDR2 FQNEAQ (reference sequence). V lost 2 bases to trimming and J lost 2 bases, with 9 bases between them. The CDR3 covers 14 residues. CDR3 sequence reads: CASSLRGRNYGYTF. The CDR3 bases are TGTGCCAGCAGCTTACGGGGCCGCAACTATGGCTACACCTTC.